This T cell receptor beta chain is drawn from a study of T cells in women clearing cervical HPV infection. About the study: Case blood was drawn when the lesion was first found; control blood after infection became undetectable.

Prevalent HPV16 infections were excluded; only incident single HPV16 infections included. Findings and limits, study-wide: CIN3+ cases had significantly higher TCR richness than controls; evenness did not differ.

The length of the CDR3 is 13 residues. V lost 8 bases, J lost 8 bases, and 18 bases lay in between. Germline CDR1 reads GTSNPN; CDR2 reads SVGIG (reference sequence). The data were produced by immunoSEQ multiplex PCR, yet TCRdb's version contains in-frame clones alone and is incomplete. The listing contains under 40,000 clones. Concerning this clone itself: The antigen is unknown. The read terminates 3 residues before the CDR3 end, so the remaining end is supplied by the germline J gene.

This sequence was found in a woman aged 18 to 69 with a cervical HPV16 infection that either progressed to CIN3+ or cleared (not recorded which). V gene TRBV30 combines with J gene TRBJ1-4; no firm D call. The sequenced sample was blood buffy coat. The covered CDR3 bases are TGTGCCCCAAGGCTGGGCTCCGACGAAAAA. It yields the protein CAPRLGSDEK. The CDR3 in its entirety is CAPRLGSDEKLFF.